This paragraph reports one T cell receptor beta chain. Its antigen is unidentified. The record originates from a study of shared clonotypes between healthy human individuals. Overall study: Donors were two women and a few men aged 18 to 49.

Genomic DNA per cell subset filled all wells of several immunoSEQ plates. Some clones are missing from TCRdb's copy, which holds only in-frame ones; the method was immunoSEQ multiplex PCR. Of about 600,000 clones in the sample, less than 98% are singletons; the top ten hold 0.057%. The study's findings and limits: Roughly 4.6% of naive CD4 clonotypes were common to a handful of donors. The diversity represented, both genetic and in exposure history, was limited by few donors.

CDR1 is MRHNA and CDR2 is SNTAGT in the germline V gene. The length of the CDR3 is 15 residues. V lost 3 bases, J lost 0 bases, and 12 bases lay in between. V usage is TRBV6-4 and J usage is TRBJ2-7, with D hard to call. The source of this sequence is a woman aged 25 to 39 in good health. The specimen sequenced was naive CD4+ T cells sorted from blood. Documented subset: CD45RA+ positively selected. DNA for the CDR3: TGTGCCAGCAGTGATCAGGCAGGAAGCTCCTACGAGCAGTACTTC. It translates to CASSDQAGSSYEQYF.